The 27 T cell receptor beta chains listed next were all sequenced from one sample in a study of tumor-infiltrating lymphocytes in oesophageal squamous cell carcinoma (dated by TCRdb to 2016 to 2017). Library preparation was by PCR. Instrument used: Illumina HiSeq 2000. TCRdb reprocessing: public reads trimmed at Q25 with fastp, clones called with MiXCR, in-frame beta chains kept. Identical CDR3 protein sequences are pooled into one entry, listed with their most common genes and DNA. Counted in this sample were over 10,000 distinct CDR3 sequences; approximately 45% of them appeared once. The ten largest clones add up to approximately 15% of the sample. The sample comprised normal esophageal tissue next to the tumor. The receptor set was obtained from a male donor with esophageal squamous cell carcinoma.

The chain carries TRBV7-2 and TRBJ2-1; 13 nucleotides line up with TRBD2. The CDR3 totals 17 residues. Germline lookup yields CDR1 SGHTA and CDR2 FQGNSA. V was pared by 4 bases and J by 3 bases, with 6 bases of the junction left unmatched. The CDR3 loop reads CASSSGLAGSNYNEQFF. In DNA form, the CDR3 reads TGTGCCAGCAGCTCGGGACTAGCGGGATCCAACTACAATGAGCAGTTCTTC.

The chain carries TRBV6-9 and TRBJ2-4; a possible D gene is TRBD1 (5 bases). Germline V gene lookup returns CDR1 MNHGY and CDR2 SVAAGI. The CDR3 has 15 amino acids. V gave up 2 bases and J gave up 15 bases, with 23 bases separating them. CDR3 residues: CASSYGPGSYNERYF. CDR3 sequence (DNA): TGTGCCAGCAGTTATGGCCCAGGGTCCTACAATGAGCGGTACTTC.

With respect to this clonotype: Since no conserved phenylalanine or tryptophan closes the CDR3, a read error is the likely cause. It is unclear where the CDR3 begins or ends on the DNA, so no DNA is shown, and the CDR3 is as TCRdb lists it. This chain uses TRBV11-2 with TRBJ2-6; TRBD2, the table's D call, lacks a check against the DNA. The germline CDR1 and CDR2 sequences are SGHAT and FQNNGV. The CDR3 is 8 residues long, ends included. CDR3 protein: CASSLFSG.

The chain combines TRBV7-3 with TRBJ2-5; TRBD2 aligns across 12 bases. The CDR3 is made up of 15 amino acids. The J segment lost 7 bases and the V segment lost 3 bases, leaving 6 bases of the junction unmatched. From germline, CDR1 is SGHTA and CDR2 FQGTGA. The CDR3 coding sequence is TGTGCCAGCAGCTTCCTAGCGGGAGGGGAAGGGACCCAGTACTTC. This sequence encodes CASSFLAGGEGTQYF.

This clonotype was found many times. J is TRBJ2-3 and V is TRBV27, with D possibly being TRBD1 (5 bases). Trimming took off 5 bases at V and 0 bases at J, with 18 bases between the two ends. Germline V lookup: CDR1 MNHEY, CDR2 SMNVEV (reference sequence). This CDR3 contains 17 residues. The CDR3 sequence: CASSEGARRASTDTQYF. The CDR3 DNA sequence: TGTGCCAGCAGTGAAGGGGCCAGAAGGGCTAGCACAGATACGCAGTATTTT.

This clonotype is classed as medium-sized. It may be a read error: a sequence one base away is much more abundant. Here the CDR3 DNA reads TGTGCCAGCAGCTGGGACAGGGAAAGTGAGCAGTACTTC. It encodes CASSWDRESEQYF. The V and J genes are TRBV7-6 and TRBJ2-5, with TRBD1 identical over 9 bases. Germline CDR1 is SGHVS and CDR2 is FNYEAQ. This CDR3 comprises 13 residues. J gave up 11 bases and V 4 bases, and 8 bases lay outside the gene matches.

In DNA, the CDR3 is TGTGCCAGCAGCTTCGGACCACTAGACGAGCAGTACTTC. Its translation is CASSFGPLDEQYF. V and J are TRBV11-2 and TRBJ2-5, with a possible D match to TRBD2 (5 bases). The assigned J gene may be wrong: the sequence end matches TRBJ2-7 better. The length of the CDR3 is 13 residues. CDR1 SGHAT and CDR2 FQNNGV come from the germline V gene.

The chain recombines TRBV12-3 or TRBV12-4 with TRBJ2-1; 9 bases fit TRBD2. V lost 7 bases, J lost 8 bases, and 6 bases stayed unmatched. The CDR3 spans 13 residues. CDR3 nucleotide sequence: TGTGCCAGCACTACCGGGACTAGCTATGAGCAGTTCTTC. Protein sequence: CASTTGTSYEQFF.

Concerning this clonotype: One end of the junction is discordant with germline, which a read error may explain. The chain employs TRBV7-6 and TRBJ2-7, with 11 bases aligning to TRBD1. The J call may be in error: the DNA end matches TRBJ2-5 better. The CDR3 has 15 residues. The germline CDR1 and CDR2 sequences are SGHVS and FNYEAQ. The CDR3 DNA reads as TGTGCTAGCAGCCGCGGACAGGGGGCGATGGAGACCCAGTACTTC. Its protein is CASSRGQGAMETQYF.

The gene calls are TRBV28 and TRBJ2-1; 11 bases agree with TRBD2. Losses at the gene ends were 4 bases for V and 6 bases for J; bases not matched to a gene: 5. The CDR3 covers 15 residues. From germline, CDR1 is MDHEN and CDR2 SYDVKM. The chain's CDR3 is CASSSLAGAGNEQFF. CDR3 coding DNA: TGTGCCAGCAGTTCACTAGCGGGAGCGGGCAATGAGCAGTTCTTC.

This clonotype was found a few times. This sequence joins TRBV7-2 and TRBJ2-1, with D unresolved. Deletions cut 5 bases from V and 10 bases from J, with 15 bases between. In germline, CDR1 is SGHTA, CDR2 FQGNSA. This CDR3 spans 13 amino acids. For the CDR3, the DNA is TGTGCCAGCAGCCCAGCCTTGGCAGGAGAGCAGTTCTTC. Its translation: CASSPALAGEQFF.

This clonotype has at least ten counts. The genes are TRBV5-1 and TRBJ2-6, with TRBD1 identical over 7 bases. The CDR3 spans 17 residues. Germline V lookup: CDR1 SGHRS, CDR2 YFSETQ. Trimming removed 0 bases from V and 1 base from J; junction bases left unmatched: 4. The CDR3 DNA sequence: TGCGCCAGCAGCTTGGCGGCAGGGGGTTCTGGGGCCAACGTCCTGACTTTC. This encodes CASSLAAGGSGANVLTF.

For the CDR3, the DNA is TGTGCCAGCAGTTTAAAGGACCCCCTCTACGAGCAGTACTTC. Encoded protein: CASSLKDPLYEQYF. This rearrangement joins TRBV27 to TRBJ2-4; D call uncertain. The tail of the sequence fits TRBJ2-7 better, so the J call may be wrong. The CDR3 consists of 14 residues. From germline, CDR1 is MNHEY and CDR2 SMNVEV (reference sequence).

By share, this clonotype counts as medium-sized. The chain combines TRBV7-3 with TRBJ2-3; D is perhaps TRBD2 (5 bases). This CDR3 spans 16 amino acids. V shed 5 bases and J shed 1 base, with 16 bases lying between them. The germline gives CDR1 SGHTA, CDR2 FQGTGA. The CDR3 region is CASSRTGLLGTDTQYF. The CDR3 DNA follows: TGTGCCAGCAGCCGAACCGGACTGCTTGGCACAGATACGCAGTATTTT.

V gene TRBV20-1 combines with J gene TRBJ2-5, with a possible D match to TRBD2 (7 bases). Trimming took off 0 bases at V and 8 bases at J, with 16 bases between the two ends. Germline-derived CDR1 and CDR2 are DFQATT and SNEGSKA (reference sequence). The CDR3 spans 14 residues. The CDR3 DNA reads TGCAGTGCTAGAGATCTTCGGGGGGCTGGAACCCAGTACTTC. It translates to CSARDLRGAGTQYF.

The rearrangement uses TRBV7-4 and TRBJ2-5, with 8 bases fitting TRBD1. The assigned J gene may be wrong: the sequence end matches TRBJ2-1 better. The CDR3 sequence is 13 residues long. In germline, CDR1 is SGHVT, CDR2 SQSDAQ. The CDR3 spells CASSRGQGSEQFF. The CDR3 DNA follows: TGTGCCAGCAGCCGCGGACAGGGTAGTGAGCAGTTCTTC.

J is TRBJ2-1 and V is TRBV12-3 or TRBV12-4; D is unclear. The J call may be mistaken, given a closer DNA end match to TRBJ2-5. There are 12 residues in the CDR3. The CDR3 region has the DNA TGTGCCAGCAGTTTATTTGCGGAGACCCAGTACTTC. Translating it yields CASSLFAETQYF.

This CDR3 is CASSLDRWMAKNIQYF. CDR3 coding DNA: TGTGCCAGCAGCTTAGATCGTTGGATGGCCAAAAACATTCAGTACTTC. The genes are TRBV7-2 and TRBJ2-4, with D unclear. The CDR3 extends over 16 amino acids. The germline V gene encodes CDR1 SGHTA and CDR2 FQGNSA. The V end was cut by 1 base, the J end by 1 base, with 11 bases between.

With regard to this clonotype: It may be a read error: a sequence one base away is much more abundant. CDR3 coding DNA: TGTGCCAGCAATCAGTGGGCCTACGAGCAGTTCTTC. It specifies CASNQWAYEQFF. The V call is TRBV6-2 or TRBV6-3, the J call TRBJ2-1; D uncertain. Trimming left V 7 bases short and J 10 bases short, with 14 bases between. The CDR3 has 12 residues. From germline, CDR1 is MNHEY and CDR2 SVGEGT.

The genes are TRBV4-2 and TRBJ2-4; D is perhaps TRBD1 or TRBD2 (7 bases each). This CDR3 is built from 18 residues. Trimming removed 0 bases from V and 15 bases from J, with 30 bases in between. Germline V gene data show CDR1 as LGHNA and CDR2 as YNFKEQ. The CDR3 protein is CASSQEGGGQTNTGELYF. DNA of the CDR3: TGTGCCAGCAGCCAAGAGGGCGGGGGACAGACAAACACCGGGGAGCTGTACTTC.

Here the CDR3 reads CASSQQEGDTQYF. Written as DNA, the CDR3 is TGTGCCAGCAGCCAGCAGGAGGGGGATACGCAGTATTTT. This chain uses TRBV14 with TRBJ2-3; TRBD2 might be the D (6 bases). Trimming took off 3 bases at V and 6 bases at J, with 10 bases between the two ends. This CDR3 region has 13 residues. Germline assignment: CDR1 SGHDN and CDR2 FVKESK.

V and J are TRBV9 and TRBJ2-1, with TRBD1 matching over 7 bases. The CDR3 loop spans 15 amino acids. From germline, CDR1 is SGDLS and CDR2 YYNGEE. V shed 2 bases, J shed 1 base, and the junction held 3 bases outside the gene matches. The chain's CDR3 is CASSVTGHSYNEQFF. The CDR3 DNA sequence: TGTGCCAGCAGCGTGACAGGGCATTCCTACAATGAGCAGTTCTTC.

The CDR3 region has the DNA TGTGCCAGCAGCTTACTAGCGGGAGGGCCTAATGAGCAGTTCTTC. It codes for CASSLLAGGPNEQFF. The chain couples TRBV7-6 to TRBJ2-1, with 12 bases identical to TRBD2. Trimming took 2 bases from V and 7 from J; bases not matched to a gene: 3. The CDR3 is 15 amino acids. The germline CDR1 and CDR2 sequences are SGHVS and FNYEAQ.

With respect to this clonotype: One end of the junction is discordant with germline, which a read error may explain. V usage is TRBV19 and J usage is TRBJ2-3, with D perhaps assigned TRBD1 or TRBD2 (5 bases each). The J call is uncertain, as TRBJ2-6 better fits the DNA end. Germline V lookup: CDR1 LNHDA, CDR2 SQIVND (reference sequence). The CDR3 is 14 amino acids. Here the CDR3 reads CVSAEGTGANVLTF. DNA of the CDR3: TGTGTCAGTGCTGAGGGGACTGGGGCCAACGTCCTGACTTTC.

This clonotype has only one observation. The chain combines TRBV6-1 with TRBJ1-1; 7 bases match TRBD1. The tail of the sequence fits TRBJ1-2 better, so the J call may be wrong. CDR3 length: 14 residues. The germline V gene encodes CDR1 MNHNS and CDR2 SASEGT. The CDR3 region is CASSEGTGLYGYTF. CDR3 sequence (DNA): TGTGCCAGCAGTGAAGGGACAGGCCTCTATGGCTACACCTTC.

This clonotype came up many times. V is TRBV6-1 and J is TRBJ2-7; D possibly corresponds to TRBD1 (5 bases). The V end was cut by 5 bases, the J end by 2 bases, with 19 bases between. The CDR3 runs to 16 residues. The V gene's germline CDR1 is MNHNS and CDR2 SASEGT. CDR3 region: CASSLDGQGRTYEQYF. The CDR3 DNA is TGTGCCAGCAGTCTGGACGGGCAGGGTCGAACCTACGAGCAGTACTTC.

The CDR3, as DNA: TGTGCCAGCAGCGAGGGGGGCGAAGGCTACGAGCAGTACTTC. Protein: CASSEGGEGYEQYF. The chain has TRBV9 and TRBJ2-7; D possibly matches TRBD1 or TRBD2 (6 bases each). This CDR3 has 14 residues. Per the germline V gene, CDR1 is SGDLS and CDR2 is YYNGEE. Trimming took off 3 bases at V and 3 bases at J, with 13 bases between the two ends.